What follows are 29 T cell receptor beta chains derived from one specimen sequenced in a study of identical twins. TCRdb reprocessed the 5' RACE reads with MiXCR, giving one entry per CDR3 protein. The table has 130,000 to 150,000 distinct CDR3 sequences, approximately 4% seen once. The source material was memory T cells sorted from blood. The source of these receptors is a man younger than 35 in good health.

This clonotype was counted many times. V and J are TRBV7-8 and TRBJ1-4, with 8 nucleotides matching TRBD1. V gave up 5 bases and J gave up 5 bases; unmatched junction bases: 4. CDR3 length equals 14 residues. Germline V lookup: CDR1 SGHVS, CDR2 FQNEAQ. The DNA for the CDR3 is TGTGCCAGCAGCAGTTACAGGGGGAATGAAAAACTGTTTTTT. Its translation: CASSSYRGNEKLFF.

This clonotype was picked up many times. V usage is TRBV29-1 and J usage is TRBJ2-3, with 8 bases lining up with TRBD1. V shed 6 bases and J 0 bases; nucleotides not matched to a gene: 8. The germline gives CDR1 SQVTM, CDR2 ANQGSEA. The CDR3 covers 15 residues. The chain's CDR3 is CSVGTTGASTDTQYF. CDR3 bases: TGCAGCGTGGGGACGACAGGGGCTAGCACAGATACGCAGTATTTT.

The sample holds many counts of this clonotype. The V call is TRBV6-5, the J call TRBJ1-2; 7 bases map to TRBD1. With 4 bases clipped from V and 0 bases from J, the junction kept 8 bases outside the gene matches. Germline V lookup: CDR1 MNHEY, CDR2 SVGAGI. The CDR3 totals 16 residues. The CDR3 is CASSFNQQGTNYGYTF. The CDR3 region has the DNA TGTGCCAGCAGTTTTAACCAACAGGGGACTAACTATGGCTACACCTTC.

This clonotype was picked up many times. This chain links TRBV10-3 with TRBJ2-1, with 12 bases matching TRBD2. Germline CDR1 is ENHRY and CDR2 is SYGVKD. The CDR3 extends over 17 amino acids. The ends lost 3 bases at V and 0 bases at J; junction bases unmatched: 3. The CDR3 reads CAISDPSGRASYNEQFF. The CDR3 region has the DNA TGTGCCATCAGTGACCCTAGCGGGAGGGCCTCCTACAATGAGCAGTTCTTC.

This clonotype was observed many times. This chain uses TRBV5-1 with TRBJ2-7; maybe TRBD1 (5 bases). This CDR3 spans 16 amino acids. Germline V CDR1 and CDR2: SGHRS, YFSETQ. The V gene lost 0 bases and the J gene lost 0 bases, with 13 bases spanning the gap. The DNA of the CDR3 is TGCGCCAGCAGCTTGGCCAATACAGGATACTCCTACGAGCAGTACTTC. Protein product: CASSLANTGYSYEQYF.

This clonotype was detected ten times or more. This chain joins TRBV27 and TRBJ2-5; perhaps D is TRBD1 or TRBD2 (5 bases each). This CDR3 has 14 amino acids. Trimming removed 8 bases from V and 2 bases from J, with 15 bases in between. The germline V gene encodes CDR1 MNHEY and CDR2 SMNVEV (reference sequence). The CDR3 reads CASSLDRLQETQYF. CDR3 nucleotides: TGTGCCAGCTCCCTAGACAGACTACAAGAGACCCAGTACTTC.

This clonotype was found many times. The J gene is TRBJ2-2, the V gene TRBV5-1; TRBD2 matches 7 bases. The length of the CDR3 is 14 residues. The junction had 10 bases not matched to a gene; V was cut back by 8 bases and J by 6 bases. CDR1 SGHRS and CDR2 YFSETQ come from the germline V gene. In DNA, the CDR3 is TGCGCCAGTCGACTATCGGCGGGGGCCGGGGAGCTGTTTTTT. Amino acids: CASRLSAGAGELFF.

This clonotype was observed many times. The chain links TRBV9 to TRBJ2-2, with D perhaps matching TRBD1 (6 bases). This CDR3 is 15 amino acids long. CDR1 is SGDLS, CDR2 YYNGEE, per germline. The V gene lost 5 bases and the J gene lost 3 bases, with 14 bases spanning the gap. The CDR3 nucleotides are TGTGCCAGCAGTAGAGGGGACATGTACACCGGGGAGCTGTTTTTT. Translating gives CASSRGDMYTGELFF.

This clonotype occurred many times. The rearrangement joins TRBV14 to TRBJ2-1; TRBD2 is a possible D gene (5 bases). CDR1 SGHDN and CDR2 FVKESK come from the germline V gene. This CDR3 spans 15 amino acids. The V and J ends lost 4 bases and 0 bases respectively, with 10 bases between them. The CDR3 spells CASSRPGSSYNEQFF. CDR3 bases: TGTGCCAGCAGCCGGCCGGGAAGCTCCTACAATGAGCAGTTCTTC.

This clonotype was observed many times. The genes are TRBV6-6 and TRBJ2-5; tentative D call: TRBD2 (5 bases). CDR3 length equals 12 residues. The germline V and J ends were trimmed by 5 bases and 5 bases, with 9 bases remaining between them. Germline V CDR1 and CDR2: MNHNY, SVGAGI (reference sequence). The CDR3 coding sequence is TGTGCCAGCAGTGGGAGCTCGGAGACCCAGTACTTC. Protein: CASSGSSETQYF.

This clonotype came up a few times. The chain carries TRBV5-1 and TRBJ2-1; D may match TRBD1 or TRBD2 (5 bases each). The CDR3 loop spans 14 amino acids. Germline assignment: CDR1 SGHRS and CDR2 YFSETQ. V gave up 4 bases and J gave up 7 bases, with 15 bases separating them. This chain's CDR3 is CASSPGPSGNEQFF. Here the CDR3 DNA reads TGCGCCAGCAGCCCGGGACCCTCTGGGAATGAGCAGTTCTTC.

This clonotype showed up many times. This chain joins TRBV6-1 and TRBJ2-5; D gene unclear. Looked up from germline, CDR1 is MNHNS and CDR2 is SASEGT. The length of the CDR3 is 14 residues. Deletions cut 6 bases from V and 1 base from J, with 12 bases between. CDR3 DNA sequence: TGTGCCAGCAGACCGGACCGAGGCCAAGAGACCCAGTACTTC. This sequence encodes CASRPDRGQETQYF.

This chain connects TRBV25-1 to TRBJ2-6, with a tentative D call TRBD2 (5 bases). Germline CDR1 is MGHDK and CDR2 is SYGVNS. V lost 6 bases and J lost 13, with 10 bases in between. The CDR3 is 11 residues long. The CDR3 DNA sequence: TGTGCCAGCAGATCCCCGGGGGTCCTGACTTTC. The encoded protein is CASRSPGVLTF.

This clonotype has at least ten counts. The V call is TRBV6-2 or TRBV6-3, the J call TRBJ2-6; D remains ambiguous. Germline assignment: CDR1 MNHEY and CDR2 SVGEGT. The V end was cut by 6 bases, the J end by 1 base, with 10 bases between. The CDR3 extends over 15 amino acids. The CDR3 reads CASSPTLSGANVLTF. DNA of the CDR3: TGTGCCAGCAGCCCGACACTTTCTGGGGCCAACGTCCTGACTTTC.

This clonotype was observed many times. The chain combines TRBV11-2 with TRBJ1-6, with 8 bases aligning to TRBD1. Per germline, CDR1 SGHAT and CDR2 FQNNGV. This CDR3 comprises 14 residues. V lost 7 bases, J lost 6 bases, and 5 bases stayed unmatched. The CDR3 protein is CASKPTGANSPLHF. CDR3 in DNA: TGTGCCAGCAAACCGACAGGGGCTAATTCACCCCTCCACTTT.

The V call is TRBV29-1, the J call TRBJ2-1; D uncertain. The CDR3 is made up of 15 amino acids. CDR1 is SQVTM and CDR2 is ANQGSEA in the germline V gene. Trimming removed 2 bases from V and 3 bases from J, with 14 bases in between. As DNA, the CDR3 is TGCAGCGTTGAACGGAGCAGGATTTTCTACAATGAGCAGTTCTTC. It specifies CSVERSRIFYNEQFF.

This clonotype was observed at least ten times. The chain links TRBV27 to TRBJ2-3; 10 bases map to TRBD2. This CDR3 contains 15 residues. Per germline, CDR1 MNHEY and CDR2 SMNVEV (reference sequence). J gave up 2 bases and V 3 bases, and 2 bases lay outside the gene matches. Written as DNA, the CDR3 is TGTGCCAGCAGTTTGAGCGGGAGGGTCACAGATACGCAGTATTTT. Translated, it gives CASSLSGRVTDTQYF.

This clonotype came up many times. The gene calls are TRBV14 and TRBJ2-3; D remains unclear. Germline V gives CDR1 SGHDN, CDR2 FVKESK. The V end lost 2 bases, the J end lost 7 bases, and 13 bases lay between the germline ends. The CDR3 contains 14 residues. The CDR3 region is CASSQQRESNTQYF. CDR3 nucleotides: TGTGCCAGCAGCCAACAAAGGGAAAGTAATACGCAGTATTTT.

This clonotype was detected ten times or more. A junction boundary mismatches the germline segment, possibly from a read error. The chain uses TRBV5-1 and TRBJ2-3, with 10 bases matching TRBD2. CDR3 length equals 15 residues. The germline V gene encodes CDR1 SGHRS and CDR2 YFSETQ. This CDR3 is CASSLAGGSTDTQYF. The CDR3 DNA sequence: TGTGCCAGCAGCTTAGCGGGAGGCAGCACAGATACGCAGTATTTT. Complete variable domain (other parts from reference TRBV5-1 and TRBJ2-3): KAGVTQTPRYLIKTRGQQVTLSCSPISGHRSVSWYQQTPGQGLQFLFEYFSETQRNKGNFPGRFSGRQFSNSRSEMNVSTLELGDSALYLCASSLAGGSTDTQYFGPGTRLTVL.

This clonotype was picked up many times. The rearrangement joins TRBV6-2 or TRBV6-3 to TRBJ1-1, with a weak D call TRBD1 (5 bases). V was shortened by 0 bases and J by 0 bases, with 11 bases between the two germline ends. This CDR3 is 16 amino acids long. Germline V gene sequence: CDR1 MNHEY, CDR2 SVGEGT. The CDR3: CASSYSRTTMNTEAFF. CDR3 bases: TGTGCCAGCAGTTACTCGAGGACAACGATGAACACTGAAGCTTTCTTT.

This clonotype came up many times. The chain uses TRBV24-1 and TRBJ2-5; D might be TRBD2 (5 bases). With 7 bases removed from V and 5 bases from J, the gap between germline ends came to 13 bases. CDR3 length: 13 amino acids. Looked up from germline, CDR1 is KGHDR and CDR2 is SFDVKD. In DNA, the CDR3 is TGTGCCACCAGCCCTCGGGGTGGGGAGACCCAGTACTTC. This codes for CATSPRGGETQYF.

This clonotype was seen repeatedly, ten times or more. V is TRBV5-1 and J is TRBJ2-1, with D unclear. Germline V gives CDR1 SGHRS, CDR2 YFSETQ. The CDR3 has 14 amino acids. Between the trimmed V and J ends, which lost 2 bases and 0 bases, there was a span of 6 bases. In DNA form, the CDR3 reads TGCGCCAGCAGCTTCGATAGCTCCTACAATGAGCAGTTCTTC. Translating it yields CASSFDSSYNEQFF.

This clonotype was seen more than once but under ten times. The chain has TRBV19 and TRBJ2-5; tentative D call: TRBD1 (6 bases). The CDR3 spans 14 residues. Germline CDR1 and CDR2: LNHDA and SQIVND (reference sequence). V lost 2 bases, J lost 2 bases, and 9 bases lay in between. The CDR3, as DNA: TGTGCCAGTAGTATAAGTAGGGGGCAAGAGACCCAGTACTTC. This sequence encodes CASSISRGQETQYF.

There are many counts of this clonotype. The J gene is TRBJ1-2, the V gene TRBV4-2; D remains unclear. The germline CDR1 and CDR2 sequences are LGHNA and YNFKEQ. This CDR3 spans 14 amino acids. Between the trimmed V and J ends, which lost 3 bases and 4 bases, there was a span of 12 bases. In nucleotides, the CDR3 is TGTGCCAGCAGCCAGGACCCTGAGCGCTATGGCTACACCTTC. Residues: CASSQDPERYGYTF.

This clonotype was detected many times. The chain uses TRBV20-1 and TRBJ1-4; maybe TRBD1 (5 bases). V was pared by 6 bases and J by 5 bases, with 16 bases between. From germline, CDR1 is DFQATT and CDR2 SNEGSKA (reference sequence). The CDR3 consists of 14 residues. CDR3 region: CSANRDSRNEKLFF. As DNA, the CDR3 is TGCAGTGCAAATCGGGACTCGCGGAATGAAAAACTGTTTTTT.

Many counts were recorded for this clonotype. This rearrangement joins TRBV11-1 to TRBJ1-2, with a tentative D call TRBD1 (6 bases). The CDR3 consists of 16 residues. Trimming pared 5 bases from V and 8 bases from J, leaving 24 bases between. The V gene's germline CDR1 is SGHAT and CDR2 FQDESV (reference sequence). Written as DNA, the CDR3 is TGTGCCAGCAGCCTCCGGGCGGATTTGACAGGCGGAGGCTACACCTTC. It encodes CASSLRADLTGGGYTF.

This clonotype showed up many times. The CDR3 coding sequence is TGCAGTGCTCCTCTAGCGGGAGGGCCGGACATTCAGTACTTC. The encoded protein is CSAPLAGGPDIQYF. This chain joins TRBV20-1 and TRBJ2-4, with 12 positions matching TRBD2. The CDR3 loop spans 14 amino acids. Germline V gives CDR1 DFQATT, CDR2 SNEGSKA (reference sequence). V dropped 5 bases and J dropped 8; count of bases not matched to a gene: 7.

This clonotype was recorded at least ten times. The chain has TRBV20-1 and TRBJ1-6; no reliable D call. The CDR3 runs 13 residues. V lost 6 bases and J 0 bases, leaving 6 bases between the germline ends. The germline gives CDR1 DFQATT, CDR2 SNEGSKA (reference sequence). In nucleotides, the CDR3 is TGCAGTGCCGGCAGCTCCTATAATTCACCCCTCCACTTT. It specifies CSAGSSYNSPLHF.

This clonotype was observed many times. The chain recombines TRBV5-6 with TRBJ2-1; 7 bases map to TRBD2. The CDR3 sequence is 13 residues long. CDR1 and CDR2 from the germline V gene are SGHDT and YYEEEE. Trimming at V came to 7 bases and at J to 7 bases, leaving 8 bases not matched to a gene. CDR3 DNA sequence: TGTGCCAGCTCCGGAGGACTAGAGAATGAGCAGTTCTTC. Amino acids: CASSGGLENEQFF.